This T cell receptor beta chain was identified during a study of T cells in Graves' hyperthyroidism and ophthalmopathy. Study as a whole: Before any treatment, at initial diagnosis, peripheral blood was collected.

For ophthalmopathy patients, the Clinical Activity Score was at least 3 and the NOSPECS grade at least 4; duration was under 3 months. Patients with uncontrolled infections, other autoimmune diseases, pregnancy or lactation were excluded. Diagnosis relied on clinical symptoms, serum thyroxine and TRAb, thyroid ultrasound and orbital computed tomography. Researchers took RNA transcripts and amplified the TCR beta CDR3 regions from them. During a first-round RT-PCR of the TCR CDR3, the HTBI primer set was used. TCRdb reprocessed the multiplex PCR reads with MiXCR, giving one entry per CDR3 protein. The sample has hundreds of thousands of distinct CDR3 sequences, roughly 21% seen once. This clonotype was observed at least ten times. This CDR3 has 15 amino acids. The V gene lost 8 bases and the J gene lost 0 bases, with 15 bases spanning the gap.

The rearrangement joins TRBV12-3 or TRBV12-4 to TRBJ2-3, with D hard to call. Sequenced: blood. The receptor was derived from a man aged 35-49 years with Graves' ophthalmopathy. CDR3 protein: CASGSEWLSTDTQYF. CDR3 DNA: TGTGCCAGCGGATCAGAATGGCTGAGCACAGATACGCAGTATTTT.